The rows below give T cell receptor beta chains drawn from one sample of a study of shared clonotypes between healthy human individuals. Clones were read by immunoSEQ multiplex PCR, and TCRdb kept only the in-frame ones, dropping some. The sample contains roughly 1,500,000 clones, approximately 98.5% of which appear only once. Sequences were obtained from naive CD4+ T cells sorted from blood. Every receptor here comes from a young man in good health. Each CDR3 is given without its conserved first and last residue.

TRBJ2-7 TRBV11-2 ASSLGGPPYEQY
TRBJ2-1 TRBV9 ASTQDPRSHSYNEQF
TRBJ2-5 TRBV5-6 ASGDRTQY
TRBJ2-1 TRBV29-1 SATGRVDEQF
TRBJ2-1 TRBV28 ASSSLEGDYNEQF
TRBJ1-3 TRBV29-1 SVRQGASTAGNTIY
TRBJ2-3 TRBV7-8 ASSLSGIRTDTQY
TRBJ2-7 TRBV7-8 ASRSRPGQGGGSRYEQY
TRBJ2-3 TRBV25-1 ASTEWGLDTQY
TRBJ2-1 TRBV5-1 ASSSDRSSYNEQF
TRBJ1-2 TRBV6-1 ASTRRGGDGYT
TRBJ1-5 TRBV27 ASSFVNRDNQPQH
TRBJ1-1 TRBV5-4 ASSSGQWSTEAF